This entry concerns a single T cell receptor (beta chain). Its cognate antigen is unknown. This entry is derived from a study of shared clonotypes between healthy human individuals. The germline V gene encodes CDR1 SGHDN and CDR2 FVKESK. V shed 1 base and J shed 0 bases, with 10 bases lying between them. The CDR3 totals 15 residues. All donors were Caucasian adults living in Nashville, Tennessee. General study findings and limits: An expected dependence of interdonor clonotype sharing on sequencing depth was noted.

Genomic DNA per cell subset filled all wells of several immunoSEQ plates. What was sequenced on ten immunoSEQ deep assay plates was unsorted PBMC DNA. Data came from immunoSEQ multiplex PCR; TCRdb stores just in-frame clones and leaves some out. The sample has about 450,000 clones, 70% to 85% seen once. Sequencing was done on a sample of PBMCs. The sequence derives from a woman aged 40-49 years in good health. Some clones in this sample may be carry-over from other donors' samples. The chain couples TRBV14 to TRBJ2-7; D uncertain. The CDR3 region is CASSQADTRSYEQYF. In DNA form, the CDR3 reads TGTGCCAGCAGCCAAGCCGACACGCGCTCCTACGAGCAGTACTTC.